These T cell receptor beta chains were read from a single sample in a study of CD8+ T cells in alopecia areata. Produced via immunoSEQ multiplex PCR; TCRdb's table is partial and in-frame only. The sample contains over 90,000 clones, under 90% of which appear only once. The starting material was CD8+ T cells sorted from blood, obtained at approximately week 30, from a patient treated with tofacitinib. Receptors originate from a human donor with alopecia areata. Both conserved end residues are part of each CDR3. A D gene is named only where the DNA matches it firmly. Part of the rows lack a size; the others show once, few, many or a class for expanded clones.

>TRBD1|TRBJ1-5|TRBV2|.
CASSEDRTGFSNQPQHF
TGTGCCAGCAGTGAAGATCGGACAGGGTTTAGCAATCAGCCCCAGCATTTT
>.|TRBJ2-1|TRBV27|.
CASSSLSEQFF
TGTGCCAGCAGTTCCCTGAGTGAGCAGTTCTTC
>TRBD2|TRBJ2-2|TRBV7-9|.
CASSSSGRADGELFF
TGTGCCAGCAGTTCGAGCGGGAGGGCGGACGGGGAGCTGTTTTTT
>.|TRBJ2-1|TRBV5-1|.
CASSSSESSYNEQFF
TGCGCCAGCAGCTCGTCGGAGAGCTCCTACAATGAGCAGTTCTTC
>.|TRBJ1-1|TRBV6-6|.
CASSLFQVLNTEAFF
TGTGCCAGCAGTTTGTTTCAGGTTTTGAACACTGAAGCTTTCTTT
>.|TRBJ2-7|TRBV19|.
CATGVGYEQYF
TGTGCCACCGGGGTCGGGTACGAGCAGTACTTC
>TRBD1|TRBJ1-2|TRBV15|once
CATSRDGDRPNYGYTF
TGTGCCACCAGCAGAGATGGGGACAGACCTAACTATGGCTACACCTTC
>.|TRBJ1-5|TRBV15|.
CATSRDTGSGGEPQHF
TGTGCCACCAGCAGAGATACGGGCAGTGGGGGGGAGCCCCAGCATTTT
>.|TRBJ2-7|TRBV6-6|.
CASSHPDYEQYF
TGTGCCAGCAGTCATCCGGACTACGAGCAGTACTTC
>.|TRBJ1-1|TRBV6-6|.
CASSYMNTEAFF
TGTGCCAGCAGTTACATGAACACTGAAGCTTTCTTT
>TRBD1|TRBJ1-2|TRBV29-1|.
CSVERTGANTNYGYTF
TGCAGCGTTGAACGGACAGGGGCCAATACTAACTATGGCTACACCTTC
>TRBD1|TRBJ2-3|TRBV2|.
CASSSIYRGAADTQYF
TGTGCCAGCAGTTCTATTTACAGGGGTGCCGCAGATACGCAGTATTTT
>.|TRBJ2-7|TRBV6-1|.
CASRLPGHLYEQYF
TGTGCCAGCAGGCTTCCGGGACATCTCTACGAGCAGTACTTC
>TRBD2|TRBJ2-7|TRBV5-4|.
CASSLELAGTYEQYF
TGTGCCAGCAGCTTGGAATTAGCGGGAACCTACGAGCAGTACTTC
>.|TRBJ2-5|TRBV4-1|.
CASSQGGTQETQYF
TGCGCCAGCAGCCAGGGCGGGACCCAAGAGACCCAGTACTTC
>.|TRBJ2-1|TRBV9|.
CASSVDTGLRGEQFF
TGTGCCAGCAGCGTAGACACGGGGCTCCGTGGGGAGCAGTTCTTC
>.|TRBJ1-4|TRBV7-9|.
CASSSHPGTEDNEKLFF
TGTGCCAGCAGCTCACACCCCGGGACGGAGGATAATGAAAAACTGTTTTTT
>.|TRBJ2-2|TRBV4-1|.
CASNSYTGELFF
TGCGCCAGCAACAGCTACACCGGGGAGCTGTTTTTT
>.|TRBJ2-2|TRBV27|.
CASSPGAGELFF
TGTGCCAGCAGTCCTGGGGCCGGGGAGCTGTTTTTT
>.|TRBJ2-7|TRBV4-1|.
CASSLTEDSTYEQYF
TGCGCCAGCAGCCTAACTGAGGACAGCACCTACGAGCAGTACTTC
>.|TRBJ1-5|TRBV29-1|.
CSVSTGYNQPQHF
TGCAGCGTTTCTACAGGGTACAATCAGCCCCAGCATTTT
>TRBD1|TRBJ2-1|TRBV10-3|.
CAIRNSQGAGNGQFF
TGTGCCATCAGAAACAGCCAGGGGGCGGGGAATGGGCAGTTCTTC
>TRBD1|TRBJ2-2|TRBV9|.
CASSVVGQANTGELFF
TGTGCCAGCAGCGTAGTAGGACAGGCGAACACCGGGGAGCTGTTTTTT
>.|TRBJ2-3|TRBV5-4|.
CASSPGRGAGDTQYF
TGTGCCAGCAGCCCAGGACGGGGCGCCGGTGATACGCAGTATTTT
>TRBD1|TRBJ2-7|TRBV9|few
CASSPSGTGAYEQYF
TGTGCCAGCAGCCCCTCCGGGACAGGGGCCTACGAGCAGTACTTC
>.|TRBJ1-1|TRBV7-8|.
CASSSHDGGREAFF
TGTGCCAGCAGCTCCCACGATGGGGGGCGCGAAGCTTTCTTT
>TRBD1|TRBJ1-2|TRBV5-1|.
CASSLGTGVSGYTF
TGCGCCAGCAGCCTAGGGACAGGGGTCTCTGGCTACACCTTC
>TRBD2|TRBJ2-1|TRBV30|.
CAWTSGDRYEQFF
TGTGCGTGGACTAGCGGGGATAGGTATGAGCAGTTCTTC